The clone carrying this T cell receptor (beta chain) has at least ten counts. Antigen specificity is unknown. Library preparation (for TCRbeta) was performed with unique molecular identifiers. MiXCR, applied by TCRdb to the PCR reads, yields one record per CDR3 protein. The table lists over 150,000 distinct CDR3 sequences, 5% to 6.5% of them singletons, with around 4.3% in the top ten. This specimen comes from a study of T-cell reconstitution after alpha-beta-depleted transplantation in children. General study findings and limits: Some patients' high day-60 TCRbeta diversity was attributed to recipient cells surviving conditioning. Newly generated T cells supplied most T-cell counts and diversity one year post-transplant. Several hundred expanded graft clones reportedly gave rise to the alpha-beta T cells present about two months after transplant.

The CDR3 runs 14 residues. Germline values: CDR1 MNHEY, CDR2 SVGEGT. V was pared by 4 bases and J by 7 bases, with 7 bases of the junction left unmatched. This receptor was identified in a girl less than two years old with combined immunodeficiency, due to receive a stem cell transplant. The source material was PBMCs, sampled before TCRalphabeta/CD19-depleted stem cell transplant. This sequence joins TRBV6-2 or TRBV6-3 and TRBJ2-1, with 7 positions matching TRBD1. The CDR3 DNA sequence: TGTGCCAGCAGTTCGACGGGACAGATAAATGAGCAGTTCTTC. Amino acid sequence: CASSSTGQINEQFF.